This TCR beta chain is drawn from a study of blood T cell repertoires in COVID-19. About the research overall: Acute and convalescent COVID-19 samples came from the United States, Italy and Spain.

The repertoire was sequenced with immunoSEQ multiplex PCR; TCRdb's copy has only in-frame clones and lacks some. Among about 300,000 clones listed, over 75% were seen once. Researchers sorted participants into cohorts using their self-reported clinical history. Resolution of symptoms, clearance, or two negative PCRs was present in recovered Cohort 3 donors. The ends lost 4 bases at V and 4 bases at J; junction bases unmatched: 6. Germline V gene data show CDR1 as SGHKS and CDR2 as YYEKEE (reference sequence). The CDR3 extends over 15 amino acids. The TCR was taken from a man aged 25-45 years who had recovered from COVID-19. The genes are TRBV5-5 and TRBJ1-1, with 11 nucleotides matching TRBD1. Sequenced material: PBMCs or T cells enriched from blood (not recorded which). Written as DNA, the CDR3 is TGTGCCAGCAGCCGTGGGACAGGGGGTAGCACTGAAGCTTTCTTT. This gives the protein CASSRGTGGSTEAFF.